These 14 T cell receptor beta chains share one sample of origin, sequenced in a study of CD8 T cells in ankylosing spondylitis (dated by TCRdb to about 2017). Libraries were constructed by 5' RACE. Sequenced using an Illumina HiSeq 2500. TCRdb reprocessing: public reads trimmed at Q25 with fastp, clones called with MiXCR, in-frame beta chains kept. Identical CDR3 proteins give one entry, which carries the most common genes and DNA. The sample table lists 250,000 or so distinct CDR3 sequences, under 20% of them with a count of one. The ten biggest clones cover approximately 33% of the sample. Sample: blood, either unsorted or a sorted T cell fraction (not recorded which). These receptors all stem from a male donor with ankylosing spondylitis or in good health (not recorded which).

The sample holds a few counts of this clonotype. This rearrangement joins TRBV20-1 to TRBJ2-1; the D is unclear. The CDR3 totals 15 residues. V was pared by 2 bases and J by 0 bases, with 11 bases between. The germline V gene encodes CDR1 DFQATT and CDR2 SNEGSKA (reference sequence). The CDR3 nucleotides are TGCAGTGCTAGATTGGGCGTGAGCTCCTACAATGAGCAGTTCTTC. Amino acids: CSARLGVSSYNEQFF.

This clonotype turned up a few times. The chain employs TRBV20-1 and TRBJ1-5; weak D call: TRBD1 (5 bases). This CDR3 has 14 residues. V was clipped by 5 bases and J by 0 bases, with 11 bases between them. The V gene's germline CDR1 is DFQATT and CDR2 SNEGSKA (reference sequence). The CDR3 DNA reads as TGCAGTGCTGGGGGGTTTTATAGCAATCAGCCCCAGCATTTT. Translation gives CSAGGFYSNQPQHF.

This clonotype is a singleton in its sample. A read error may account for a junction end that differs from germline. The chain employs TRBV4-1 and TRBJ2-1; no clear D gene. The length of the CDR3 is 15 residues. Germline lookup yields CDR1 MGHRA and CDR2 YSYEKL. Written as DNA, the CDR3 is TGCGCCAGCAGCCAAGCACAGAGCTCCTTCAATGAGCAGTTCTTC. Translation gives CASSQAQSSFNEQFF.

The chain recombines TRBV6-2 or TRBV6-3 with TRBJ1-2, with a possible D match to TRBD1 (5 bases). The V end lost 4 bases, the J end lost 6 bases, and 12 bases lay between the germline ends. Germline V CDR1 and CDR2: MNHEY, SVGEGT. The CDR3 totals 13 residues. In nucleotides, the CDR3 is TGTGCCAGCAGTTCGGGGCCCTTGGATGGCTACACCTTC. Translated, it gives CASSSGPLDGYTF.

This clonotype was recorded many times. V is TRBV4-2 and J is TRBJ2-1, with D uncertain. V shed 3 bases and J shed 8 bases, with 8 bases lying between them. The CDR3 covers 12 residues. CDR1 is LGHNA and CDR2 is YNFKEQ in the germline V gene. CDR3 bases: TGTGCCAGCAGCCATGGCTCCGATGAGCAGTTCTTC. It translates to CASSHGSDEQFF.

This clonotype was counted a single time. The rearrangement links TRBV7-8 to TRBJ2-1; 8 bases fit TRBD2. Trimming cost V 4 bases and J 1 base; bases outside gene matches: 6. Germline CDR1 SGHVS, CDR2 FQNEAQ. The CDR3 is made up of 16 amino acids. As DNA, the CDR3 is TGTGCCAGCAGCTCAGAGCGGGGGCGTTCCTACAATGAGCAGTTCTTC. It codes for CASSSERGRSYNEQFF.

The chain combines TRBV5-1 with TRBJ2-7; no reliable D call. Trimming shortened V by 0 bases and J by 2 bases, and 15 bases separated the two germline ends. Looked up from germline, CDR1 is SGHRS and CDR2 is YFSETQ. This CDR3 region has 16 residues. The CDR3 spells CASSLGVQRIAYEQYF. The CDR3 bases are TGCGCCAGCAGCTTGGGTGTGCAGAGGATAGCCTACGAGCAGTACTTC.

This clonotype showed up just once. This rearrangement joins TRBV5-1 to TRBJ2-1, with 9 bases lining up with TRBD1. Germline V gene sequence: CDR1 SGHRS, CDR2 YFSETQ. This CDR3 comprises 16 residues. V gave up 0 bases and J gave up 4 bases; unmatched junction bases: 5. Written as DNA, the CDR3 is TGCGCCAGCAGCTTGGGCGGGACAGGGAAATACAATGAGCAGTTCTTC. This translates into CASSLGGTGKYNEQFF. Supplemented by reference TRBV5-1 and TRBJ2-1, the full variable domain reads KAGVTQTPRYLIKTRGQQVTLSCSPISGHRSVSWYQQTPGQGLQFLFEYFSETQRNKGNFPGRFSGRQFSNSRSEMNVSTLELGDSALYLCASSLGGTGKYNEQFFGPGTRLTVL.

This clonotype appeared a few times. This chain uses TRBV6-1 with TRBJ2-7, with 7 bases identical to TRBD1. CDR1 and CDR2 from the germline V gene are MNHNS and SASEGT. The junction had 10 bases not matched to a gene; V was cut back by 7 bases and J by 4 bases. The CDR3 extends over 14 amino acids. The CDR3 loop is CASTGTVDPYEQYF. The CDR3 coding sequence is TGTGCCAGCACCGGGACAGTTGACCCGTACGAGCAGTACTTC.

This clonotype was counted many times. The V and J genes are TRBV12-3 or TRBV12-4 and TRBJ2-5; 10 positions agree with TRBD1. The J segment lost 3 bases and the V segment lost 6 bases, leaving 4 bases of the junction unmatched. This CDR3 comprises 14 residues. The CDR3 region is CASSYGTGEETQYF. Here the CDR3 DNA reads TGTGCCAGCAGCTACGGGACAGGGGAAGAGACCCAGTACTTC.

This clonotype was detected a few times. This rearrangement joins TRBV13 to TRBJ2-3; the D gene is possibly TRBD2 (5 bases). The CDR3 consists of 12 residues. The V gene lost 5 bases and the J gene lost 6 bases, with 9 bases spanning the gap. Per the germline V gene, CDR1 is PRHDT and CDR2 is FYEKMQ (reference sequence). The CDR3 DNA sequence: TGTGCCAGCAGCCAGCCGGGGGATACGCAGTATTTT. This encodes CASSQPGDTQYF.

The J gene is TRBJ2-1, the V gene TRBV7-2; D might be TRBD1 (6 bases). The length of the CDR3 is 13 residues. Trimming left V 5 bases short and J 9 bases short, with 14 bases between. The germline gives CDR1 SGHTA, CDR2 FQGNSA. CDR3 DNA: TGTGCCAGCAGCGCGACAGGTTCCAGTGAGCAGTTCTTC. This gives the protein CASSATGSSEQFF.

V and J are TRBV24-1 and TRBJ2-3; TRBD2 might be the D (6 bases). V shed 0 bases and J shed 1 base, with 7 bases lying between them. CDR3 length equals 15 residues. Germline V lookup: CDR1 KGHDR, CDR2 SFDVKD. The CDR3 reads CATSDLASGTDTQYF. The CDR3 DNA is TGTGCCACCAGTGATTTGGCTAGCGGCACAGATACGCAGTATTTT.

This clonotype was recorded a few times. The V call is TRBV7-9, the J call TRBJ2-1; TRBD2 matches at 9 bases. Per the germline V gene, CDR1 is SEHNR and CDR2 is FQNEAQ (reference sequence). J gave up 5 bases and V 5 bases, and 7 bases lay outside the gene matches. The CDR3 runs to 15 residues. CDR3 residues: CASSATSGSNNEQFF. CDR3 DNA sequence: TGTGCCAGCAGCGCAACTAGCGGGTCCAACAATGAGCAGTTCTTC.